The 30 T cell receptor beta chains below all came from one sample that was sequenced in a study of blood T cells in healthy people across ages. The second PCR ran roughly 6 to 11 cycles with a sample-barcoded 5' primer and J-beta primers. TCRdb processed the 5' RACE reads anew with MiXCR; each CDR3 protein has one entry. The table shows hundreds of thousands of distinct CDR3 sequences, with approximately 21% occurring only once. The specimen sequenced was blood. The receptors were gathered from a man aged 65 to 85 in good health.

The chain carries TRBV29-1 and TRBJ2-3; D might be TRBD1 or TRBD2, each matching 5 bases. The length of the CDR3 is 15 residues. CDR1 and CDR2 (germline): SQVTM, ANQGSEA. Trimming stripped 3 bases from V and 4 bases from J, with 17 bases between. In DNA form, the CDR3 reads TGCAGCGTTGATCTCTCGGGACCGGACGCAGATACGCAGTATTTT. It encodes CSVDLSGPDADTQYF.

This clonotype has a handful of counts. This rearrangement joins TRBV6-5 to TRBJ1-3; D call uncertain. The CDR3 is made up of 14 amino acids. CDR1 and CDR2 from the germline V gene are MNHEY and SVGAGI. V lost 11 bases, J lost 0 bases, and 14 bases lay in between. CDR3 bases: TGTGCCGCCTCCGGAAGTCTCTCTGGAAACACCATATATTTT. Amino acids: CAASGSLSGNTIYF.

There are a few counts of this clonotype. The chain couples TRBV24-1 to TRBJ2-3, with a weak D call TRBD1 (5 bases). This CDR3 is 12 amino acids long. CDR1 and CDR2 (germline): KGHDR, SFDVKD. V shed 9 bases and J shed 2 bases, with 8 bases lying between them. The CDR3 bases are TGTGCCACCGGGGCAAACACAGATACGCAGTATTTT. It encodes CATGANTDTQYF.

The rearrangement uses TRBV27 and TRBJ2-5; D possibly corresponds to TRBD2 (6 bases). V was pared by 5 bases and J by 4 bases, with 17 bases between. Looked up from germline, CDR1 is MNHEY and CDR2 is SMNVEV (reference sequence). The CDR3 is 15 amino acids. CDR3 in amino acids: CASSNYPGVRETQYF. Here the CDR3 DNA reads TGTGCCAGCAGTAACTATCCGGGGGTCCGAGAGACCCAGTACTTC.

This clonotype was observed a handful of times. The J gene is TRBJ2-5, the V gene TRBV6-1; possibly TRBD2 for D (6 bases). The tail of the sequence fits TRBJ2-7 better, so the J call may be wrong. The CDR3 is 11 amino acids. Germline values: CDR1 MNHNS, CDR2 SASEGT. The CDR3 protein is CATTGAYEQYF. DNA for the CDR3: TGTGCCACTACGGGGGCCTACGAGCAGTACTTC.

This clonotype was seen a few times. The V call is TRBV4-1, the J call TRBJ1-2; 9 nucleotides agree with TRBD1. Germline CDR1 reads MGHRA; CDR2 reads YSYEKL. CDR3 length equals 15 residues. J was trimmed by 7 bases and V by 0 bases; bases with no gene match: 6. The CDR3 nucleotides are TGCGCCAGCAGCCAAGATCCCCGGGACAGGGCTGGCTACACCTTC. Its protein product is CASSQDPRDRAGYTF.

The chain joins TRBV20-1 to TRBJ1-2; unclear D gene. CDR3 length equals 17 residues. Germline V lookup: CDR1 DFQATT, CDR2 SNEGSKA (reference sequence). V was trimmed by 3 bases and J by 1 base, leaving 21 bases between them. CDR3 residues: CSARGNSGKSFNYGYTF. The CDR3, as DNA: TGCAGTGCTAGGGGCAATAGCGGGAAGAGCTTTAACTATGGCTACACCTTC.

This chain uses TRBV5-1 with TRBJ2-1, with TRBD2 matching 9 bases. Germline values: CDR1 SGHRS, CDR2 YFSETQ. The CDR3 has 16 amino acids. Losses at the gene ends were 3 bases for V and 0 bases for J; bases not matched to a gene: 4. The CDR3 is CASSSSGVSSYNEQFF. The CDR3 DNA follows: TGCGCCAGCAGCTCTAGCGGGGTGAGCTCCTACAATGAGCAGTTCTTC.

This chain uses TRBV10-3 with TRBJ1-2, with 10 positions matching TRBD1. CDR3 length: 17 amino acids. The trim removed 6 bases at V and 6 bases at J, leaving 16 bases unmatched. Germline loops: CDR1 ENHRY, CDR2 SYGVKD. In nucleotides, the CDR3 is TGTGCCATCAGCCCCTCCGGGACAGGGGTCCGGTTTGATGGCTACACCTTC. Its protein is CAISPSGTGVRFDGYTF.

The rearrangement joins TRBV20-1 to TRBJ2-1; 7 nucleotides align to TRBD2. Germline assignment: CDR1 DFQATT and CDR2 SNEGSKA (reference sequence). The CDR3 is 14 amino acids. V lost 2 bases, J lost 5 bases, and 6 bases stayed unmatched. CDR3 amino acids: CSARPGTNHNEQFF. CDR3 nucleotide sequence: TGCAGTGCTAGACCCGGGACTAACCACAATGAGCAGTTCTTC.

This clonotype came up many times. The chain is built from TRBV2 and TRBJ2-1; D is perhaps TRBD1 (6 bases). Germline assignment: CDR1 SNHLY and CDR2 FYNNEI. This CDR3 contains 15 residues. V was clipped by 2 bases and J by 0 bases, with 8 bases between them. The CDR3 DNA follows: TGTGCCAGCAGTGAAACAGGGAGCTCCTACAATGAGCAGTTCTTC. This gives the protein CASSETGSSYNEQFF.

The chain joins TRBV3-1 to TRBJ2-4, with 10 positions matching TRBD1. The CDR3 runs to 16 residues. Germline lookup yields CDR1 LGHDT and CDR2 YNNKEL (reference sequence). The V and J ends lost 2 bases and 6 bases, in that order; junction bases with no gene match: 7. The CDR3 loop is CASSQTGTGVGNIQYF. The CDR3 DNA is TGTGCCAGCAGCCAAACCGGGACAGGGGTGGGAAACATTCAGTACTTC.

This clonotype was seen only a few times. The chain carries TRBV7-2 and TRBJ2-1; 9 bases match TRBD2. Germline CDR1 is SGHTA and CDR2 is FQGNSA. This CDR3 region has 16 residues. The junction had 5 bases not matched to a gene; V was cut back by 1 base and J by 4 bases. In DNA form, the CDR3 reads TGTGCCAGCAGCTTAGACACTAGCGGGCGTTACAATGAGCAGTTCTTC. It translates to CASSLDTSGRYNEQFF.

This clonotype was observed a handful of times. This chain connects TRBV9 to TRBJ2-5; D is unclear. The J call may be incorrect, as the DNA end agrees better with TRBJ2-1. CDR1 is SGDLS and CDR2 is YYNGEE in the germline V gene. The CDR3 has 12 amino acids. The CDR3 bases are TGTGCCAGCAGCCCTCCGACCGGTGAGCAGTTCTTC. This gives the protein CASSPPTGEQFF.

CDR3 in DNA: TGTGCCAGCAGCATGGGTGGGACGCCGTGGGAGCAGTACTTC. It specifies CASSMGGTPWEQYF. The V call is TRBV7-2, the J call TRBJ2-5; D possibly matches TRBD1 or TRBD2 (5 bases each). There are 14 residues in the CDR3. The V gene's germline CDR1 is SGHTA and CDR2 FQGNSA. V was trimmed by 5 bases and J by 11 bases, leaving 21 bases between them.

This chain joins TRBV7-8 and TRBJ2-1, with D possibly matching TRBD2 (5 bases). This CDR3 is built from 14 residues. The germline V gene has CDR1 SGHVS and CDR2 FQNEAQ. V was cut by 4 bases and J by 3 bases, with 10 bases left in between. The CDR3 DNA is TGTGCCAGCAGCTCGAGAGGACTCTACAATGAGCAGTTCTTC. This encodes CASSSRGLYNEQFF.

This clonotype was counted between two and nine times. J is TRBJ1-5 and V is TRBV12-3 or TRBV12-4; D is unresolved. The germline V and J ends were trimmed by 1 base and 7 bases, with 11 bases remaining between them. The CDR3 length is 14 residues. The CDR3 spells CASSLGEAGQPQHF. As DNA, the CDR3 is TGTGCCAGCAGTTTAGGGGAGGCGGGCCAGCCCCAGCATTTT.

The chain is built from TRBV9 and TRBJ2-5, with D perhaps matching TRBD2 (7 bases). The closer fit of TRBJ2-1 to the DNA end suggests the J call may be wrong. The CDR3 contains 15 residues. Germline V gene data show CDR1 as SGDLS and CDR2 as YYNGEE. This chain's CDR3 is CASGEAGVGHGEQFF. In DNA, the CDR3 is TGTGCCAGCGGGGAGGCGGGAGTGGGACACGGTGAGCAGTTCTTC.

V usage is TRBV15 and J usage is TRBJ2-2, with no clear D. The CDR3 is 13 residues long. Trimming took off 2 bases at V and 5 bases at J, with 6 bases between the two ends. Germline CDR1 and CDR2: LNHNV and YYDKDF (reference sequence). The CDR3 sequence is CATSRIGTGELFF. As DNA, the CDR3 is TGTGCCACCAGCAGAATTGGGACCGGGGAGCTGTTTTTT.

The gene calls are TRBV9 and TRBJ2-1; 7 bases are a match to TRBD1. Losses at the gene ends were 0 bases for V and 0 bases for J; bases not matched to a gene: 3. The CDR3 contains 16 residues. From germline, CDR1 is SGDLS and CDR2 YYNGEE. The CDR3 region is CASSVGWDSSYNEQFF. CDR3 bases: TGTGCCAGCAGCGTAGGTTGGGACAGCTCCTACAATGAGCAGTTCTTC.

CDR3 region: CASSTTTGRTHTEAFF. The CDR3 nucleotides are TGTGCCAGCAGCACCACGACAGGGCGTACGCACACTGAAGCTTTCTTT. The rearrangement joins TRBV3-1 to TRBJ1-1, with 7 bases matching TRBD1. The V segment lost 5 bases and the J segment 3 bases; nucleotides outside the gene matches: 12. CDR1 and CDR2 from the germline V gene are LGHDT and YNNKEL (reference sequence). The CDR3 runs 16 residues.

This clonotype was found a few times. The chain links TRBV20-1 to TRBJ1-4; TRBD1 matches at 7 bases. J lost 5 bases, V lost 6 bases, and 6 bases had no gene match. The CDR3 extends over 13 amino acids. Germline CDR1 is DFQATT and CDR2 is SNEGSKA (reference sequence). In DNA, the CDR3 is TGCAGTGCCCGGGACAGCCAGAATGAAAAACTGTTTTTT. It encodes CSARDSQNEKLFF.

This sequence joins TRBV18 and TRBJ2-4, with D hard to call. CDR1 is KGHSH, CDR2 LQKENI, per germline. This CDR3 spans 13 amino acids. V lost 0 bases and J lost 8, with 8 bases in between. This chain's CDR3 is CASSPPLVDIQYF. The CDR3 DNA reads TGTGCCAGCTCACCACCCCTGGTAGACATTCAGTACTTC.

This clonotype showed up just a few times. The junction departs from germline at one end; a sequencing error may be responsible. The chain employs TRBV6-5 and TRBJ2-5; tentatively, D is TRBD1 or TRBD2 (5 bases each). Germline assignment: CDR1 MNHEY and CDR2 SVGAGI. CDR3 length equals 14 residues. The CDR3 loop reads CASSYDRGQGTQYF. CDR3 in DNA: TGTGCCAGCAGTTATGACCGGGGCCAAGGGACCCAGTACTTC.

This clonotype was recorded many times. The V call is TRBV4-1, the J call TRBJ2-5; D possibly corresponds to TRBD2 (5 bases). CDR1 and CDR2 from the germline V gene are MGHRA and YSYEKL. Deletions cut 1 base from V and 3 bases from J, with 12 bases between. The CDR3 runs to 15 residues. DNA of the CDR3: TGCGCCAGCAGCCAAGCCGGGATTAAGGAAGAGACCCAGTACTTC. Protein: CASSQAGIKEETQYF.

This clonotype was counted at least ten times. This sequence joins TRBV28 and TRBJ2-1; a weak D match, TRBD1 (6 bases). Looked up from germline, CDR1 is MDHEN and CDR2 is SYDVKM. This CDR3 comprises 15 residues. V was cut by 5 bases and J by 2 bases, with 13 bases left in between. The CDR3 sequence is CASSRQDPPYNEQFF. The CDR3 nucleotides read TGTGCCAGCAGTCGACAGGACCCCCCCTACAATGAGCAGTTCTTC.

This clonotype was observed at least ten times. V usage is TRBV20-1 and J usage is TRBJ2-3; D possibly corresponds to TRBD2 (6 bases). Germline values: CDR1 DFQATT, CDR2 SNEGSKA (reference sequence). Trimming removed 0 bases from V and 3 bases from J, with 10 bases in between. The CDR3 is 14 amino acids. The CDR3 spells CSAREWGRTDTQYF. The CDR3 DNA reads as TGCAGTGCTAGAGAGTGGGGGAGGACAGATACGCAGTATTTT.

This clonotype was observed a handful of times. The rearrangement uses TRBV5-1 and TRBJ2-5; 11 bases agree with TRBD2. The germline V gene encodes CDR1 SGHRS and CDR2 YFSETQ. The J segment lost 2 bases and the V segment lost 0 bases, leaving 6 bases of the junction unmatched. CDR3 length: 17 residues. CDR3: CASSLGGTSGTQETQYF. In nucleotides, the CDR3 is TGCGCCAGCAGCTTGGGGGGGACTAGCGGCACACAAGAGACCCAGTACTTC.

This clonotype was seen a few times. This rearrangement joins TRBV28 to TRBJ1-1; TRBD1 is a possible D gene (6 bases). Trimming took 3 bases from V and 7 from J, leaving 9 bases between them. This CDR3 has 12 residues. Germline assignment: CDR1 MDHEN and CDR2 SYDVKM. In DNA form, the CDR3 reads TGTGCCAGCAGTTTGGGGGGCTTTGAAGCTTTCTTT. Amino acid sequence: CASSLGGFEAFF.

This clonotype was detected once. The chain uses TRBV2 and TRBJ1-5, with a possible D match to TRBD1 (5 bases). The CDR3 consists of 14 residues. Trimming took off 4 bases at V and 3 bases at J, with 10 bases between the two ends. Germline V gives CDR1 SNHLY, CDR2 FYNNEI. The CDR3 DNA follows: TGTGCCAGCAGTGGGGACGGAGACAATCAGCCCCAGCATTTT. The encoded protein is CASSGDGDNQPQHF. Full variable domain (outside the CDR3, taken from reference TRBV2 and TRBJ1-5): EPEVTQTPSHQVTQMGQEVILRCVPISNHLYFYWYRQILGQKVEFLVSFYNNEISEKSEIFDDQFSVERPDGSNFTLKIRSTKLEDSAMYFCASSGDGDNQPQHFGDGTRLSIL.